This T cell receptor (beta chain) is drawn from a study of T-cell reconstitution after alpha-beta-depleted transplantation in children. Study-wide findings and caveats: The study reportedly traced alpha-beta T cells about two months after transplant to several hundred expanded graft clones. One year post-transplant, T-cell counts and diversity were largely derived from T cells produced anew. The origin of high day-60 TCRbeta diversity in some patients lay in surviving recipient T cells and thymic progenitors.

Unique molecular identifiers were used to barcode this TCRbeta library. TCRdb re-called the PCR reads through MiXCR, storing one row per CDR3 protein. Among just over 950,000 distinct CDR3 sequences listed, roughly 31% were seen once. This clonotype occurred a few times. The antigen remains undetermined. This sample comprised PBMCs, mostly from graft donor cells, obtained 360 days after TCRalphabeta/CD19-depleted stem cell transplant. This receptor was obtained from a boy less than two years old who had a stem cell transplant for SCID, so the T cells may come from the graft donor.

Here the CDR3 DNA reads TGTGCCAGCAGCTCCGACAGTGTCGTAGGAGATACGCAGTATTTT. This encodes CASSSDSVVGDTQYF. The V call is TRBV11-2, the J call TRBJ2-3; perhaps TRBD1 as D (5 bases). The CDR3 runs to 15 residues. V was clipped by 4 bases and J by 5 bases, with 16 bases between them. Germline V gene sequence: CDR1 SGHAT, CDR2 FQNNGV. Using reference TRBV11-2 and TRBJ2-3 for the parts outside the CDR3, the full variable domain is EAGVAQSPRYKIIEKRQSVAFWCNPISGHATLYWYQQILGQGPKLLIQFQNNGVVDDSQLPKDRFSAERLKGVDSTLKIQPAKLEDSAVYLCASSSDSVVGDTQYFGPGTRLTVL.